What follows are 8 T cell receptor beta chains derived from one specimen sequenced in a study of memory CD4+ T cells and cytomegalovirus serostatus. Single viable CD3+CD4+CD8-CD45RO+ cells were sorted as the memory CD4+ T cells. Here immunoSEQ multiplex PCR was the method, and the copy in TCRdb shows in-frame clones only, minus some. Seen here are 55,000 to 75,000 clones, around 86% observed once, and the top ten hold over 0.7%. Sequencing was done on a sample of memory CD4+ T cells from blood. These receptors were collected from an adult in good health and CMV-seronegative.

V usage is TRBV23-1 and J usage is TRBJ1-2, with D perhaps matching TRBD1 (6 bases). TRBV23-1 is an open reading frame whose function is uncertain. The CDR3 spans 15 residues. V was cut by 8 bases and J by 4 bases, with 20 bases left in between. The CDR3 DNA follows: TGCGCCAGCGACCAGGGGCGTAAATGGGTCTATGGCTACACCTTC. It specifies CASDQGRKWVYGYTF.

CDR3 in amino acids: CASSSRGGGYEQYF. In nucleotides, the CDR3 is TGTGCCAGCAGCTCCCGAGGGGGGGGCTACGAGCAGTACTTC. V gene TRBV7-9 combines with J gene TRBJ2-7, with D maybe TRBD2 (7 bases). From germline, CDR1 is SEHNR and CDR2 FQNEAQ (reference sequence). V was clipped by 4 bases and J by 3 bases, with 13 bases between them. This CDR3 comprises 14 residues.

This clone was counted a single time. The V call is TRBV5-1, the J call TRBJ2-1, with no clear D. V gave up 2 bases and J gave up 6 bases, with 9 bases separating them. This CDR3 is built from 13 residues. Germline V CDR1 and CDR2: SGHRS, YFSETQ. CDR3 DNA: TGCGCCAGCAGCTTCTCAAAGGCCAATGAGCAGTTCTTC. Its translation: CASSFSKANEQFF.

The rearrangement joins TRBV11-3 to TRBJ2-1; tentatively, D is TRBD2 (6 bases). CDR3 length: 17 residues. The germline gives CDR1 SGHNT, CDR2 YENEEA. The V end lost 5 bases, the J end lost 8 bases, and 25 bases lay between the germline ends. CDR3 in DNA: TGTGCCAGCAGCCCACAATGGGACTTTACTAGCTATGATGAGCAGTTCTTC. It is translated as CASSPQWDFTSYDEQFF.

The chain recombines TRBV6-1 with TRBJ1-2; 9 bases align to TRBD1. The CDR3 covers 14 residues. The ends lost 7 bases at V and 5 bases at J; junction bases unmatched: 8. The germline CDR1 and CDR2 sequences are MNHNS and SASEGT. The CDR3 nucleotides are TGTGCCAGCACCCTTGGACAGGGGCGGTATGGCTACACCTTC. This encodes CASTLGQGRYGYTF.

The V call is TRBV12-5, the J call TRBJ2-1; perhaps D is TRBD1 or TRBD2 (5 bases each). V was clipped by 4 bases and J by 8 bases, with 21 bases between them. The CDR3 spans 16 residues. Germline CDR1 LGHNT, CDR2 FRNRAP. DNA of the CDR3: TGTGCTAGTGGTTCTAACCTTTTGGGACCCCTCGATGAGCAGTTCTTC. It is translated as CASGSNLLGPLDEQFF.

V is TRBV29-1 and J is TRBJ1-1, with TRBD1 matching over 7 bases. The junction had 13 bases not matched to a gene; V was cut back by 2 bases and J by 4 bases. The CDR3 covers 16 residues. The V gene's germline CDR1 is SQVTM and CDR2 ANQGSEA. The CDR3 nucleotides are TGCAGCGTTGAATTGAGGGGGCGCTCCGGGGGCACTGAAGCTTTCTTT. Translation gives CSVELRGRSGGTEAFF.

The chain couples TRBV18 to TRBJ1-1; D is uncertain. The ends were cut back, 0 bases at V and 1 base at J, with 9 bases in the middle. The germline V gene encodes CDR1 KGHSH and CDR2 LQKENI. The CDR3 loop spans 15 amino acids. CDR3 amino acids: CASSPPSTSNTEAFF. As DNA, the CDR3 is TGTGCCAGCTCACCACCTTCCACATCGAACACTGAAGCTTTCTTT. Combining the CDR3 with reference TRBV18 and TRBJ1-1 gives the whole variable domain NAGVMQNPRHLVRRRGQEARLRCSPMKGHSHVYWYRQLPEEGLKFMVYLQKENIIDESGMPKERFSAEFPKEGPSILRIQQVVRGDSAAYFCASSPPSTSNTEAFFGQGTRLTVV.